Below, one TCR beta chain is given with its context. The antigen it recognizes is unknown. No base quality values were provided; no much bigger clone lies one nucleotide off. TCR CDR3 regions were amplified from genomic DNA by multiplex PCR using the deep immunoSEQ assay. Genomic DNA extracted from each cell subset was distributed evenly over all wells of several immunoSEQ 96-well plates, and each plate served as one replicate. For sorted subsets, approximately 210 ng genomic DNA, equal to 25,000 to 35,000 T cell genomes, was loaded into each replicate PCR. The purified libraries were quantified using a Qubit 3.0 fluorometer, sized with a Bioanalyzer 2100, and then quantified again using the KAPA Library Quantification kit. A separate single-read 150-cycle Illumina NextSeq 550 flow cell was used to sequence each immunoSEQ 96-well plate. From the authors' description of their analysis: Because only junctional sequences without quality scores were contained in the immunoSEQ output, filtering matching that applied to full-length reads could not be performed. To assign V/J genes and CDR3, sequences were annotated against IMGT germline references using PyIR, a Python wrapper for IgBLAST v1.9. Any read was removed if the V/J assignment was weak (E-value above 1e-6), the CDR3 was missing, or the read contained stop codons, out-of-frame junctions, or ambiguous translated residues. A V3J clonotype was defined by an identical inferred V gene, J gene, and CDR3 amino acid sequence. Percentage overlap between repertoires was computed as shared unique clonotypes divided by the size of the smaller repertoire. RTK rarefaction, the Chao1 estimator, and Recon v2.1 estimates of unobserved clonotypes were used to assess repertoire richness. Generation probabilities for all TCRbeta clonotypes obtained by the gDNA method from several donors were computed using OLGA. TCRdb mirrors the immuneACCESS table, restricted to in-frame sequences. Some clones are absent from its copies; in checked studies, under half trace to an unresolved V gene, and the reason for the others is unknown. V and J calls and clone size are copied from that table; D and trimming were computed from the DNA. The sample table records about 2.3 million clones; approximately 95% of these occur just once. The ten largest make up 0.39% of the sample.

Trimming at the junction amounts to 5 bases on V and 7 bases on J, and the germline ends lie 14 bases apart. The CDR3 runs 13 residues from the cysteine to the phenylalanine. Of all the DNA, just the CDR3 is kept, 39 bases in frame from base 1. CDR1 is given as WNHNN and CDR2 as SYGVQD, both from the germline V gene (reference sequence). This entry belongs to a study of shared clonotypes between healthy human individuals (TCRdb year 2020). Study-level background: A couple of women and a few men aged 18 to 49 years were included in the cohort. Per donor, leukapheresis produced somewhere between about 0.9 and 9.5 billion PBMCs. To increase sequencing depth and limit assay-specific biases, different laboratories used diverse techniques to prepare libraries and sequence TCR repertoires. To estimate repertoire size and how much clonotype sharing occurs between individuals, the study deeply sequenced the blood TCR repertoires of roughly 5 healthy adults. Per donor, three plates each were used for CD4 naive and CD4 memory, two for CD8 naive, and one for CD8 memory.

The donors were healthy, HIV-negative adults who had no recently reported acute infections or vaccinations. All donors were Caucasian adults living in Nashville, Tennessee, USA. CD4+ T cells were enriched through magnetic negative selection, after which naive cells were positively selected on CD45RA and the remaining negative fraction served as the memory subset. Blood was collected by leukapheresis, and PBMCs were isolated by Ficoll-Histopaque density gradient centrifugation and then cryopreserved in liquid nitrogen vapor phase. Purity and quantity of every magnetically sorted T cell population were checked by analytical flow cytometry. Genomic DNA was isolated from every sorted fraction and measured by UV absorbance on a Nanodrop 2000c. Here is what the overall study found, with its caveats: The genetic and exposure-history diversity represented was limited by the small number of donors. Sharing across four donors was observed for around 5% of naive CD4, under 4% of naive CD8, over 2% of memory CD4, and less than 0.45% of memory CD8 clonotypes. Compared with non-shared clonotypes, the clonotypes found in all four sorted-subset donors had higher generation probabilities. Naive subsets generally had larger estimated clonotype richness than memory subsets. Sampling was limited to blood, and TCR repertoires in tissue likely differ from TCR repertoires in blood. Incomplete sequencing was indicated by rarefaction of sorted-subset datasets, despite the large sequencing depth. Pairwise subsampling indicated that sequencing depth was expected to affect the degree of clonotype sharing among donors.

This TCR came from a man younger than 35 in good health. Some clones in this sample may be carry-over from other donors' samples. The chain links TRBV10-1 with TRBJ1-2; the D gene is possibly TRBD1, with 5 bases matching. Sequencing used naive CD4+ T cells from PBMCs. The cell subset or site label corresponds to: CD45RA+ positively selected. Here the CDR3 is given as CASSHSGGGGYTF. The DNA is TGCGCCAGCAGTCACTCCGGGGGTGGTGGCTACACCTTC.